One T cell receptor (beta chain) is described in this entry. The sample is drawn from a study of blood T cell repertoires in COVID-19. Study summary: The United States, Italy and Spain were the sources of the acute and convalescent COVID-19 samples. PBMCs, B-cell-depleted T cells, or T cells were the source of the cDNA or gDNA that made up the material.

The V end lost 2 bases, the J end lost 4 bases, and 9 bases lay between the germline ends. Germline V gene data show CDR1 as SNHLY and CDR2 as FYNNEI. This CDR3 comprises 14 residues. Under the authors' procedure: For nucleated cells, counts were estimated from reference gene primer amplification. TCRdb's copy holds only in-frame clones and misses some; the assay was immunoSEQ multiplex PCR. The V and J calls and the clone size are those of that table, but D and trimming were determined from the DNA. The top ten hold around 6.4% of the sample, which has 200,000 to 300,000 clones, around four fifths seen once.

The chain recombines TRBV2 with TRBJ1-5; D unclear. This TCR was recovered from a woman in her fifties or sixties with active or convalescent COVID-19. The sequenced material came from peripheral blood. The CDR3 DNA reads TGTGCCAGCAGTGAACTAAGTTGGAATCAGCCCCAGCATTTT. Translating gives CASSELSWNQPQHF.